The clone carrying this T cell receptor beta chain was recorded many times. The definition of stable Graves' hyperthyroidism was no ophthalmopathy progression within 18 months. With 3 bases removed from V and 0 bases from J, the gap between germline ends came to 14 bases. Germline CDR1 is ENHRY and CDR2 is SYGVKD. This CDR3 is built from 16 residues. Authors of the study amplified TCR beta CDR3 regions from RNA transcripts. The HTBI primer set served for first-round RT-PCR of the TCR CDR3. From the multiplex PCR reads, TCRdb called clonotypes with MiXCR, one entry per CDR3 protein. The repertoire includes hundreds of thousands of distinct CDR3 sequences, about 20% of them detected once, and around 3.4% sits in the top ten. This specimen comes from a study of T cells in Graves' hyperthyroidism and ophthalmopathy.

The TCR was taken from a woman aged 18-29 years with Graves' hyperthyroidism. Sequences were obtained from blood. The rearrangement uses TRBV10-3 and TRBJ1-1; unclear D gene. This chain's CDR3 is CAISDPSARLNTEAFF. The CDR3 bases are TGTGCCATCAGTGATCCCTCGGCGAGATTGAACACTGAAGCTTTCTTT.